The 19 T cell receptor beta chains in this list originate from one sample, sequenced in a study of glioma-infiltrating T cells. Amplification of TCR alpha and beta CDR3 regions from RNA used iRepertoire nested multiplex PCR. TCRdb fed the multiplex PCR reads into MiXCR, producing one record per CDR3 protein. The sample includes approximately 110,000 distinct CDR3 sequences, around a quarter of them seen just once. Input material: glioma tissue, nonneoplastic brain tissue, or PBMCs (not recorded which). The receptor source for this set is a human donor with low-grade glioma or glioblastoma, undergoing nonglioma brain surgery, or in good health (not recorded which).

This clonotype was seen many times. DNA for the CDR3: TGTGCCAGCAGTTTTGCCTTCGAAGGCTATGGCTACACCTTC. It yields the protein CASSFAFEGYGYTF. The chain has TRBV28 and TRBJ1-2, with no clear D. CDR1 and CDR2 from the germline V gene are MDHEN and SYDVKM. The germline V and J ends were trimmed by 3 bases and 4 bases, with 12 bases remaining between them. The CDR3 sequence is 14 residues long.

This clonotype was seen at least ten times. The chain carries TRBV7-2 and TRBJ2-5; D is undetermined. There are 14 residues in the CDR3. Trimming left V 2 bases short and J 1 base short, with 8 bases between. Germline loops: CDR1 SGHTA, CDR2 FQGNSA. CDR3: CASSLYALQETQYF. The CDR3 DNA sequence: TGTGCCAGCAGCTTATACGCCCTCCAAGAGACCCAGTACTTC.

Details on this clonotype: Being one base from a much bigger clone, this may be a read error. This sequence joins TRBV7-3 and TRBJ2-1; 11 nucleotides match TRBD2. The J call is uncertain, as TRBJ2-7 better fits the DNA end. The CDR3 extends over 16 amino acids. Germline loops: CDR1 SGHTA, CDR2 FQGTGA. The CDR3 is CASSLSSGGYYNEQYF. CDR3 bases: TGTGCCAGCAGCTTATCTAGCGGGGGGTACTACAATGAGCAGTACTTC.

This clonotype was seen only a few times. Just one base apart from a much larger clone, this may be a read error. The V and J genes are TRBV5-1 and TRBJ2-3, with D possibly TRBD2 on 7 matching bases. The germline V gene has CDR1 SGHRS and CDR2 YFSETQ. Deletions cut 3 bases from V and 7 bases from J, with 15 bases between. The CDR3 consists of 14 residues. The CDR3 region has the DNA TGCGCCAGCAGCTGGAGGGGGGGCGAATATACGCAGTATTTT. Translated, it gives CASSWRGGEYTQYF.

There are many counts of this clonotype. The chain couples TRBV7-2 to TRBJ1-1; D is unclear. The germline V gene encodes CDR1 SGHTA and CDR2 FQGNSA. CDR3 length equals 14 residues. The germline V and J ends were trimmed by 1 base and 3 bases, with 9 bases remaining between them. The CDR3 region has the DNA TGTGCCAGCAGCTTAGGAATAGCTTACACTGAAGCTTTCTTT. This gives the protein CASSLGIAYTEAFF.

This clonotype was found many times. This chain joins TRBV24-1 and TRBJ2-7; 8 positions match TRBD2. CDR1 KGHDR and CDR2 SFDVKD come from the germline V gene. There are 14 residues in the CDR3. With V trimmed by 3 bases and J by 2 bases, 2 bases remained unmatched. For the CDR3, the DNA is TGTGCCACCAGTGATGCGGGACTAGCCTACGAGCAGTACTTC. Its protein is CATSDAGLAYEQYF.

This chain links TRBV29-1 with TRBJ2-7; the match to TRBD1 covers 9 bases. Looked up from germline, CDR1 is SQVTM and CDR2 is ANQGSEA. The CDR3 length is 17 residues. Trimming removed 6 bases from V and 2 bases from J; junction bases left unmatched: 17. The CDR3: CSVNRGRKKGRTYEQYF. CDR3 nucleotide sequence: TGCAGCGTGAACAGGGGGCGTAAGAAGGGTCGGACCTACGAGCAGTACTTC.

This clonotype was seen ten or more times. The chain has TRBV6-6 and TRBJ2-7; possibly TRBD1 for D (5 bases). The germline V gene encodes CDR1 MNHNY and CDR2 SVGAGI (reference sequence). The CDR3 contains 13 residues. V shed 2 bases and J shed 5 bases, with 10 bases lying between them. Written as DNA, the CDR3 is TGTGCCAGCAGTTACAGGGGAAGGCACGAGCAGTACTTC. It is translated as CASSYRGRHEQYF.

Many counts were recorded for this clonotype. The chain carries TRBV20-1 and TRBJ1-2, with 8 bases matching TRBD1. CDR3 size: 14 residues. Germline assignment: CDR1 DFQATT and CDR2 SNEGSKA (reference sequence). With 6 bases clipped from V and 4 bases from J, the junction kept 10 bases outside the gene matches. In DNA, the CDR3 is TGCAGTGCCGAGGTCGGACAGGGAGGCTATGGCTACACCTTC. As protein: CSAEVGQGGYGYTF.

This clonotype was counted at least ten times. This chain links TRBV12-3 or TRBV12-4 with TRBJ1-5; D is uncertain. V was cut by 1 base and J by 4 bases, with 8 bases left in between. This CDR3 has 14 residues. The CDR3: CASSLGTVNQPQHF. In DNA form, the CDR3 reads TGTGCCAGCAGTTTAGGAACAGTTAATCAGCCCCAGCATTTT.

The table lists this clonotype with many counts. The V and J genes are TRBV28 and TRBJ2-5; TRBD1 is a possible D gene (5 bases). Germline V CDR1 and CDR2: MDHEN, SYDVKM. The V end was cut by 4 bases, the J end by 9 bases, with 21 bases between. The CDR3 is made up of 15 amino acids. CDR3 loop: CASSSLGQGEDAQYF. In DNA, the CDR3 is TGTGCCAGCAGTTCCCTTGGGCAGGGTGAGGATGCCCAGTACTTC.

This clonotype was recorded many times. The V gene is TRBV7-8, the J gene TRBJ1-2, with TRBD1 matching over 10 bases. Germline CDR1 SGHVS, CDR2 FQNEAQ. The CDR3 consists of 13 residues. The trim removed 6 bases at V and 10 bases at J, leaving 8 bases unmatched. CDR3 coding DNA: TGTGCCAGCAGATGGGACAGGGGCGAAGTCTACACCTTC. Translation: CASRWDRGEVYTF.

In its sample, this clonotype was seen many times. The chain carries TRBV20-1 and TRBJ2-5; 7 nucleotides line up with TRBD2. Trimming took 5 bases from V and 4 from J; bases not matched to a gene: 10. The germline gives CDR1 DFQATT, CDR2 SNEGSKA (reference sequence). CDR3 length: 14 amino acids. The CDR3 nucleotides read TGCAGTGCTGGCAAGGATCCGGGGGGAGAGACCCAGTACTTC. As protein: CSAGKDPGGETQYF.

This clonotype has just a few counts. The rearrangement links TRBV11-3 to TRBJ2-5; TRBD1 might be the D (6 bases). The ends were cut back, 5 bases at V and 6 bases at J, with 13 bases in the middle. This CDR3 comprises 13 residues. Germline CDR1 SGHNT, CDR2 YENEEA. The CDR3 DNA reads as TGTGCCAGCAGCCACGGACAGAGACAGACCCAGTACTTC. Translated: CASSHGQRQTQYF.

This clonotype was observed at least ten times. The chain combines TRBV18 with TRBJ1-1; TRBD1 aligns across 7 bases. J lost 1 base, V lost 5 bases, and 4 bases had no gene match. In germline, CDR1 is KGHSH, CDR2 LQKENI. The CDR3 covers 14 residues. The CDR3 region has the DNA TGTGCCAGCTCAGAGGGACAGCAGAACACTGAAGCTTTCTTT. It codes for CASSEGQQNTEAFF.

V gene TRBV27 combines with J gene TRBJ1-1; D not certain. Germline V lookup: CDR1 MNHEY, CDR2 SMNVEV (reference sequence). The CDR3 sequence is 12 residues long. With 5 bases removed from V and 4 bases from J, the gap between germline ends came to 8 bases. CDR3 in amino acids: CASSPGTTEAFF. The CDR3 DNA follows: TGTGCCAGCAGTCCAGGAACCACTGAAGCTTTCTTT.

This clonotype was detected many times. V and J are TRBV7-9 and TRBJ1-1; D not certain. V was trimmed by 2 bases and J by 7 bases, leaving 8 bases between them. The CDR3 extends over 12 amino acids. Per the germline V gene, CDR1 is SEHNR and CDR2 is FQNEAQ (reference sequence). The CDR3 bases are TGTGCCAGCAGCTTATCAATGGTTGAAGCTTTCTTT. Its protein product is CASSLSMVEAFF.

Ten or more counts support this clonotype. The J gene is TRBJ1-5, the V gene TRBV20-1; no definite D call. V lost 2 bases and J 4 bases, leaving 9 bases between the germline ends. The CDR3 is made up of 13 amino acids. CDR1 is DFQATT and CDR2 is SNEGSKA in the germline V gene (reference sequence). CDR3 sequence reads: CSARRFLNQPQHF. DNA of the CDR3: TGCAGTGCTAGACGGTTTTTGAATCAGCCCCAGCATTTT.

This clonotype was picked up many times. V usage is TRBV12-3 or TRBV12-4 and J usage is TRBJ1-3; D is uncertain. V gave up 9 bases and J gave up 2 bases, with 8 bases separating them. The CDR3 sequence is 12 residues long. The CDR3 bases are TGTGCCAGTTCATACGCTGGAAACACCATATATTTT. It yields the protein CASSYAGNTIYF.